This T cell receptor beta chain was documented in a study of tumor-infiltrating lymphocytes in primary liver carcinoma. Study overall: The patients comprised men and women between the ages of 30 and 69 years. Whole-study findings and limits: Tumor region pairs outstripped tumor-adjacent and tumor-blood pairs in overlap.

TCR beta cDNA was prepared out of roughly 490 ng total RNA by means of a constant-region primer. Libraries for TCR beta were built through three nested multiplex PCR rounds, which together made up a slightly modified ARM-PCR procedure. The first two PCR rounds used TRBV1-TRBV30 primers with a Cbeta primer, around 10 cycles each. TCRdb reanalysed the multiplex PCR reads using MiXCR and keeps one entry per CDR3 protein. The data show about 74,000 distinct CDR3 sequences, 55% to 75% seen once. For each extraction, RNA and DNA were obtained together from 20-30 mg of unsorted bulk tissue. Each tumor was sampled at four poles and its centre. Histology found more than 75% viable tumor cells per sample. Many counts were recorded for this clonotype. The antigen is unknown. Germline V CDR1 and CDR2: SQVTM, ANQGSEA. This CDR3 is 11 amino acids long. V gave up 4 bases and J gave up 8 bases, with 11 bases separating them.

The receptor was isolated from a man aged 35-49 years with primary liver carcinoma and hepatitis B virus infection. The sequencing input was liver tumor tissue from sampling region 4. Described subset: tumor region T4, right-lateral pole. This chain connects TRBV29-1 to TRBJ1-1; D possibly corresponds to TRBD1 (5 bases). The CDR3 reads CSVVGGMEAFF. CDR3 nucleotide sequence: TGCAGCGTTGTGGGGGGAATGGAAGCTTTCTTT.